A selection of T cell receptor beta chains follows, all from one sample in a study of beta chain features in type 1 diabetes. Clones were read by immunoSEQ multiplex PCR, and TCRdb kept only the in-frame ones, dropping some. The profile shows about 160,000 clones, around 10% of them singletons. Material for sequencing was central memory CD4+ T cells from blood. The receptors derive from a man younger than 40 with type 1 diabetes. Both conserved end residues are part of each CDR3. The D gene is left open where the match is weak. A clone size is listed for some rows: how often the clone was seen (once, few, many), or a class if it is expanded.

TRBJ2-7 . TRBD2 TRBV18 CASSPRGTSGGEQYF TGTGCCAGCTCACCACGAGGGACTAGCGGGGGCGAGCAGTACTTC
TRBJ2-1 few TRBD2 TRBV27 CASSERGRPSYNEQFF TGTGCCAGCAGTGAGCGCGGGAGGCCCTCCTACAATGAGCAGTTCTTC
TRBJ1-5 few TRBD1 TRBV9 CASSPGTGGSQPQHF TGTGCCAGCAGCCCGGGGACAGGGGGCAGTCAGCCCCAGCATTTT
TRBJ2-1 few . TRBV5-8 CASSISGYNEQFF TGTGCCAGCAGCATTAGCGGATACAATGAGCAGTTCTTC
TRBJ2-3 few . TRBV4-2 CASSQDPQAADTQYF TGTGCCAGCAGCCAAGATCCCCAGGCCGCAGATACGCAGTATTTT
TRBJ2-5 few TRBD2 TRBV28 CASSFGTSGRETQYF TGTGCCAGCAGTTTCGGGACTAGCGGTAGGGAGACCCAGTACTTC
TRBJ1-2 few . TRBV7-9 CASSLRTEANYGYTF TGTGCCAGCAGCTTAAGGACGGAGGCTAACTATGGCTACACCTTC
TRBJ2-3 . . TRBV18 CASSPSSTDTQYF TGTGCCAGCTCACCATCTAGCACAGATACGCAGTATTTT
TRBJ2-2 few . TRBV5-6 CASSLIDRNGELFF TGTGCCAGCAGCCTGATAGACAGGAACGGGGAGCTGTTTTTT
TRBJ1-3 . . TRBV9 CASSERGTLDSGNTIYF TGTGCCAGCAGCGAACGGGGGACGCTCGACTCTGGAAACACCATATATTTT